The entry below describes one T cell receptor beta chain. The sample comes from a study of neoadjuvant anti-PD-1 for oral cavity cancer. Stated time point: after neoadjuvant nivolumab, at surgical resection. The CDR3 is 13 residues long. V lost 4 bases, J lost 8 bases, and 11 bases lay in between. CDR1 is SNHLY and CDR2 is FYNNEI in the germline V gene. Generated by immunoSEQ multiplex PCR, the TCRdb table keeps only in-frame clones and is missing some. Of 11,000 to 15,000 clones in the sample, more than 70% are singletons; the top ten hold 2% to 3%. The chain joins TRBV2 to TRBJ2-2; perhaps TRBD1 as D (6 bases). The source of this sequence is a person aged 40 to 85 with oral cavity squamous cell carcinoma. Sample: PBMCs, taken after nivolumab (anti-PD-1) treatment. In DNA, the CDR3 is TGTGCCAGCAGTGTGGGGGCGCCGGGGGAGCTGTTTTTT. As protein: CASSVGAPGELFF.